These 32 T cell receptor beta chains originate from one sample sequenced in a study of CXCR3-negative and CXCR3-positive naive CD8 T cells. The libraries of TRB cDNA were prepared using 5' RACE with UMI labels. TCRdb derives one entry per CDR3 protein from the 5' RACE reads, leaving out DNA. Its listing shows just over 60,000 distinct CDR3 sequences. Source material: naive CXCR3- CD8+ T cells from blood. Subset described: CD45RO-CCR7+CD27+CD95- naive CD8+ T cells lacking CXCR3 (TNR3-). Receptors were obtained from a human donor in good health. Some clones in this sample may be carry-over from other donors' samples.

V is TRBV7-9 and J is TRBJ2-1; there is no DNA to check the TCRdb D call of TRBD2. The germline V gene has CDR1 SEHNR and CDR2 FQNEAQ (reference sequence). The CDR3 spans 17 residues. The CDR3 loop reads CASSLGRGRRVHNEQFF. The variable domain in full, with the rest retrieved from reference TRBV7-9 and TRBJ2-1, is DTGVSQNPRHKITKRGQNVTFRCDPISEHNRLYWYRQTLGQGPEFLTYFQNEAQLEKSRLLSDRFSAERPKGSFSTLEIQRTEQGDSAMYLCASSLGRGRRVHNEQFFGPGTRLTVL.

This chain connects TRBV6-2 or TRBV6-3 to TRBJ2-1. This CDR3 has 11 amino acids. The germline V gene encodes CDR1 MNHEY and CDR2 SVGEGT. The CDR3: CASSFNNEQFF.

V is TRBV27 and J is TRBJ1-2; the D gene TCRdb calls, TRBD1, cannot be checked with no DNA. The CDR3 has 14 amino acids. The germline V gene encodes CDR1 MNHEY and CDR2 SMNVEV (reference sequence). The CDR3: CASSMGTGDYGYTF.

The chain joins TRBV5-4 to TRBJ1-1; as DNA is missing, the TRBD1 call by TCRdb cannot be tested. Germline values: CDR1 SGHNT, CDR2 YYREEE (reference sequence). This CDR3 is 14 amino acids long. CDR3 region: CASIFGTGVPEAFF. Full variable domain (outside the CDR3, taken from reference TRBV5-4 and TRBJ1-1): ETGVTQSPTHLIKTRGQQVTLRCSSQSGHNTVSWYQQALGQGPQFIFQYYREEENGRGNFPPRFSGLQFPNYSSELNVNALELDDSALYLCASIFGTGVPEAFFGQGTRLTVV.

The rearrangement joins TRBV7-2 to TRBJ2-7. The CDR3 length is 15 residues. Germline CDR1 SGHTA, CDR2 FQGNSA. The chain's CDR3 is CASSGMVGGPYEQYF.

This chain joins TRBV6-1 and TRBJ1-5. The CDR3 runs to 15 residues. The germline V gene encodes CDR1 MNHNS and CDR2 SASEGT. The CDR3 reads CASSEAWNSNQPQHF.

The gene calls are TRBV4-1 and TRBJ1-6. This CDR3 comprises 18 residues. The germline CDR1 and CDR2 sequences are MGHRA and YSYEKL. The CDR3 loop reads CASSQDTGRGDYGSPLHF.

The chain recombines TRBV29-1 with TRBJ2-7; the TRBD1 assignment by TCRdb is unverifiable without DNA. Germline V gene data show CDR1 as SQVTM and CDR2 as ANQGSEA. The CDR3 covers 17 residues. CDR3 in amino acids: CSVEGMVAGAPFGEQYF.

The chain employs TRBV6-2 or TRBV6-3 and TRBJ2-3; TCRdb outputs TRBD1, but without DNA this stays unchecked. The CDR3 sequence is 17 residues long. In germline, CDR1 is MNHEY, CDR2 SVGEGT. The CDR3: CASSYLWTVSGTDTQYF.

The gene calls are TRBV29-1 and TRBJ2-1; TCRdb gives TRBD2 as the D gene, but with no DNA this cannot be confirmed. The CDR3 has 18 amino acids. The germline CDR1 and CDR2 sequences are SQVTM and ANQGSEA. CDR3 sequence reads: CSVGGGTSGRGFYNEQFF.

J is TRBJ1-1 and V is TRBV7-9. Germline values: CDR1 SEHNR, CDR2 FQNEAQ (reference sequence). The CDR3 contains 15 residues. The CDR3 sequence is CASSSGGLAGGEAFF.

The rearrangement joins TRBV27 to TRBJ2-7; TCRdb reports TRBD1, a call that lacks DNA to check it against. CDR3 size: 14 residues. The germline CDR1 and CDR2 sequences are MNHEY and SMNVEV (reference sequence). The CDR3 is CASSLSWQGDEQYF.

This chain links TRBV28 with TRBJ2-3; TCRdb selects TRBD1, and the lack of DNA leaves this call unchecked. Germline V gives CDR1 MDHEN, CDR2 SYDVKM. The CDR3 has 17 residues. CDR3 in amino acids: CASSPSIGWGYTDTQYF.

This sequence joins TRBV23-1 and TRBJ2-7; TCRdb returns TRBD2, unconfirmable since there is no DNA. TRBV23-1 is an ORF, and what it does is uncertain. The CDR3 runs 13 residues. CDR3 loop: CASSQSHGPEQYF.

This chain joins TRBV7-2 and TRBJ1-1; TCRdb lists TRBD1, though no DNA is available to test this call. This CDR3 is 15 amino acids long. From germline, CDR1 is SGHTA and CDR2 FQGNSA. CDR3 sequence reads: CASSHLGGLNTEAFF.

This chain uses TRBV5-8 with TRBJ2-2; TCRdb designates TRBD1, a call that cannot be tested without DNA. Germline values: CDR1 SGHTS, CDR2 YDEGEE. The CDR3 covers 17 residues. The CDR3 region is CASSFRPGPKSTGELFF.

This chain connects TRBV7-6 to TRBJ1-6; TCRdb gives TRBD1 as the D gene, but with no DNA this cannot be confirmed. This CDR3 comprises 16 residues. CDR1 is SGHVS and CDR2 is FNYEAQ in the germline V gene. This CDR3 is CASSRQGALNNSPLHF.

The genes are TRBV6-2 or TRBV6-3 and TRBJ2-7. Germline V CDR1 and CDR2: MNHEY, SVGEGT. The length of the CDR3 is 13 residues. CDR3 sequence reads: CASSYTNSYEQYF.

This chain uses TRBV14 with TRBJ2-7. This CDR3 is 14 amino acids long. Germline V lookup: CDR1 SGHDN, CDR2 FVKESK. CDR3 sequence: CASSQSQDSYEQYF.

The genes are TRBV29-1 and TRBJ2-7; TCRdb designates TRBD1, a call that cannot be tested without DNA. The germline CDR1 and CDR2 sequences are SQVTM and ANQGSEA. This CDR3 has 13 amino acids. The CDR3 is CSVLGQGHYEQYF.

The chain is built from TRBV29-1 and TRBJ2-7; no DNA is available, so the TRBD1 call from TCRdb remains unchecked. CDR3 size: 12 residues. Per the germline V gene, CDR1 is SQVTM and CDR2 is ANQGSEA. This CDR3 reads CSVDQGEYEQYF.

The genes are TRBV14 and TRBJ2-7; TCRdb picks TRBD2, but there is no DNA to check that call. This CDR3 spans 12 amino acids. CDR1 SGHDN and CDR2 FVKESK come from the germline V gene. This chain's CDR3 is CASSQAGHEQYF. Full variable domain (rest looked up from reference TRBV14 and TRBJ2-7): EAGVTQFPSHSVIEKGQTVTLRCDPISGHDNLYWYRRVMGKEIKFLLHFVKESKQDESGMPNNRFLAERTGGTYSTLKVQPAELEDSGVYFCASSQAGHEQYFGPGTRLTVT.

V is TRBV7-9 and J is TRBJ2-5; TCRdb selects TRBD1, and the lack of DNA leaves this call unchecked. CDR1 is SEHNR and CDR2 is FQNEAQ in the germline V gene (reference sequence). The CDR3 loop spans 18 amino acids. The CDR3 reads CASGLPKPLLDRGGTQYF.

The rearrangement links TRBV7-9 to TRBJ2-7; absent DNA, TCRdb's TRBD1 call cannot be checked. The CDR3 has 15 residues. Germline lookup yields CDR1 SEHNR and CDR2 FQNEAQ (reference sequence). The CDR3 reads CASSPPATGGYEQYF.

The chain combines TRBV5-4 with TRBJ2-7; there is no DNA to check the TCRdb D call of TRBD2. CDR1 and CDR2 (germline): SGHNT, YYREEE (reference sequence). The CDR3 is 20 amino acids. The CDR3 loop is CASSPTRLADYEIKTYEQYF.

The CDR3 spells CASSLERSGGYTF. The chain couples TRBV5-1 to TRBJ1-2. The V gene's germline CDR1 is SGHRS and CDR2 YFSETQ. This CDR3 has 13 amino acids.

The chain couples TRBV12-3 or TRBV12-4 to TRBJ1-1. The CDR3 loop spans 15 amino acids. This chain's CDR3 is CASSLYEHLNTEAFF.

The chain carries TRBV12-3 or TRBV12-4 and TRBJ2-7; the TCRdb D gene call, TRBD2, has no DNA to confirm it. The length of the CDR3 is 14 residues. The CDR3 sequence: CASSLSGARDEQYF.

The rearrangement uses TRBV6-5 and TRBJ2-7; TCRdb reports TRBD1, a call that lacks DNA to check it against. The germline V gene has CDR1 MNHEY and CDR2 SVGAGI. The CDR3 is 14 residues long. The CDR3 is CASSYLGASYEQYF.

The V call is TRBV18, the J call TRBJ2-5; lacking DNA, the TRBD2 call made by TCRdb goes unchecked. The CDR3 is made up of 16 amino acids. CDR1 and CDR2 from the germline V gene are KGHSH and LQKENI. CDR3 loop: CASSPTKGGDQETQYF.

The gene calls are TRBV19 and TRBJ1-2; the TCRdb call, TRBD1, lacks DNA for checking. The V gene's germline CDR1 is LNHDA and CDR2 SQIVND (reference sequence). This CDR3 is built from 13 residues. CDR3: CASSSPDSYGYTF.

The chain uses TRBV12-3 or TRBV12-4 and TRBJ2-5; TCRdb's assignment of TRBD1 cannot be checked, as there is no DNA. The CDR3 contains 12 residues. The CDR3 protein is CASTSGEETQYF.